This entry lists 28 T cell receptor beta chains sequenced from one sample in a study of beta chain features in type 1 diabetes. The isolated RNA, all of it, was reverse transcribed, so expressed TCRB transcripts were what got sequenced. TCRdb's table, derived via immunoSEQ multiplex PCR, lists solely in-frame clones and lacks some. The sample consists of about 150,000 clones, more than 9.5% of them appearing once. Sequencing was carried out using central memory CD4+ T cells from blood. These receptors were collected from a man aged 18 to 30 in good health.

This clone showed up just a few times. V is TRBV30 and J is TRBJ2-7, with D unresolved. From germline, CDR1 is GTSNPN and CDR2 SVGIG (reference sequence). CDR3 size: 12 residues. Trimming stripped 3 bases from V and 3 bases from J, with 9 bases between. The CDR3, as DNA: TGTGCCTGGAGCCTAAACCACTACGAGCAGTACTTC. This codes for CAWSLNHYEQYF.

Of note for this clone: Other DNA sequences in this specimen translate into the identical CDR3. The gene calls are TRBV18 and TRBJ2-5, with no clear D. This CDR3 has 13 amino acids. Trimming removed 6 bases at V and 1 base at J, with 9 bases between. Germline V gene data show CDR1 as KGHSH and CDR2 as LQKENI. CDR3 nucleotides: TGTGCCAGCTCGCCAACCCTCCAAGAGACCCAGTACTTC. It specifies CASSPTLQETQYF.

This clone was picked up many times. The V call is TRBV28, the J call TRBJ2-2; 8 nucleotides align to TRBD2. The CDR3 loop spans 14 amino acids. Germline lookup yields CDR1 MDHEN and CDR2 SYDVKM. Unmatched junction bases numbered 4, after V lost 6 bases and J lost 4 bases. The CDR3 spells CASRPGLVTGELFF. The CDR3 region has the DNA TGTGCCAGCAGGCCGGGACTAGTCACCGGGGAGCTGTTTTTT.

Ten or more counts support this clone. The chain uses TRBV29-1 and TRBJ2-7; D gene unclear. The V and J ends lost 4 bases and 0 bases respectively, with 13 bases between them. The germline CDR1 and CDR2 sequences are SQVTM and ANQGSEA. This CDR3 is built from 14 residues. The DNA for the CDR3 is TGCAGCGTTGGCGGCGAAAAGAGCTCCTACGAGCAGTACTTC. Protein product: CSVGGEKSSYEQYF.

The chain recombines TRBV10-3 with TRBJ2-7; D not certain. Trimming took off 0 bases at V and 6 bases at J, with 9 bases between the two ends. Germline CDR1 reads ENHRY; CDR2 reads SYGVKD. The CDR3 contains 13 residues. For the CDR3, the DNA is TGTGCCATCAGTGAGTCTTTAGTGGGCGAGCAGTACTTC. Residues: CAISESLVGEQYF.

The J gene is TRBJ2-3, the V gene TRBV19, with TRBD1 matching 9 bases. Germline V CDR1 and CDR2: LNHDA, SQIVND (reference sequence). The CDR3 is made up of 13 amino acids. Trimming cost V 6 bases and J 3 bases; bases outside gene matches: 1. The CDR3 DNA sequence: TGTGCCAGTAGGGGGACAGGGACAGATACGCAGTATTTT. Translated: CASRGTGTDTQYF.

This clone was seen only a few times. The chain uses TRBV7-6 and TRBJ1-3; the D is unclear. The V end was cut by 0 bases, the J end by 4 bases, with 7 bases between. This CDR3 has 14 residues. Per germline, CDR1 SGHVS and CDR2 FNYEAQ. CDR3 nucleotides: TGTGCCAGCAGCTTAGCGACGGAAGGAAACACCATATATTTT. This encodes CASSLATEGNTIYF.

This clone was picked up a small number of times. The chain recombines TRBV28 with TRBJ2-7; 9 bases are a match to TRBD1. The V and J ends lost 2 bases and 5 bases, in that order; junction bases with no gene match: 7. This CDR3 is 15 amino acids long. The germline CDR1 and CDR2 sequences are MDHEN and SYDVKM. CDR3: CASSLAGQGGDEQYF. The CDR3 coding sequence is TGTGCCAGCAGTTTAGCGGGACAGGGTGGGGACGAGCAGTACTTC.

The V call is TRBV19, the J call TRBJ2-1; 12 positions agree with TRBD2. In germline, CDR1 is LNHDA, CDR2 SQIVND (reference sequence). V gave up 7 bases and J gave up 4 bases; unmatched junction bases: 11. The CDR3 has 17 residues. CDR3 loop: CASTPQLAGGPYNEQFF. The CDR3, as DNA: TGTGCCAGTACCCCCCAGCTAGCGGGAGGGCCTTACAATGAGCAGTTCTTC.

The chain employs TRBV5-1 and TRBJ2-7; D perhaps matches TRBD2 (5 bases). This CDR3 comprises 14 residues. The germline V gene has CDR1 SGHRS and CDR2 YFSETQ. V lost 7 bases, J lost 5 bases, and 19 bases lay in between. The CDR3 nucleotides read TGCGCCAGCGCCGCGAGTGGGGAGTACAACGAGCAGTACTTC. Translated: CASAASGEYNEQYF.

There are a few counts of this clone. The chain carries TRBV15 and TRBJ1-5; D possibly corresponds to TRBD1 (5 bases). Trimming left V 5 bases short and J 4 bases short, with 12 bases between. The CDR3 is 14 amino acids. Germline assignment: CDR1 LNHNV and CDR2 YYDKDF (reference sequence). CDR3 nucleotides: TGTGCCACCAGCCGAACCGGGGGTAATCAGCCCCAGCATTTT. Amino acids: CATSRTGGNQPQHF.

Comments on this clone: Other DNA sequences in this specimen translate into the identical CDR3. This chain uses TRBV29-1 with TRBJ1-1, with no clear D. Per germline, CDR1 SQVTM and CDR2 ANQGSEA. The V end lost 3 bases, the J end lost 1 base, and 6 bases lay between the germline ends. This CDR3 is built from 12 residues. CDR3 sequence: CSVDSGNTEAFF. Written as DNA, the CDR3 is TGCAGCGTTGATTCGGGGAACACTGAAGCTTTCTTT. Drawing the rest from reference TRBV29-1 and TRBJ1-1, the complete variable domain is SAVISQKPSRDICQRGTSLTIQCQVDSQVTMMFWYRQQPGQSLTLIATANQGSEATYESGFVIDKFPISRPNLTFSTLTVSNMSPEDSSIYLCSVDSGNTEAFFGQGTRLTVV.

The chain recombines TRBV6-1 with TRBJ2-1; the match to TRBD2 covers 10 bases. V was pared by 8 bases and J by 15 bases, with 7 bases of the junction left unmatched. Germline assignment: CDR1 MNHNS and CDR2 SASEGT. The CDR3 spans 11 residues. The CDR3 DNA is TGTGCCAGCGAAACGGGACTAGCGCCGTTCTTC. Amino acids: CASETGLAPFF.

This clone was seen a few times. This sequence joins TRBV10-3 and TRBJ1-2, with a tentative D call TRBD1 (6 bases). V was shortened by 4 bases and J by 7 bases, with 19 bases between the two germline ends. Germline V CDR1 and CDR2: ENHRY, SYGVKD. This CDR3 comprises 15 residues. The CDR3 DNA reads TGTGCCATCAGTGGTTGGGACATAAAGTCCTCTGGCTACACCTTC. This encodes CAISGWDIKSSGYTF.

Only a few counts were recorded for this clone. This chain joins TRBV7-9 and TRBJ2-6; D is uncertain. With 2 bases removed from V and 4 bases from J, the gap between germline ends came to 21 bases. Germline values: CDR1 SEHNR, CDR2 FQNEAQ (reference sequence). The CDR3 is made up of 19 amino acids. The CDR3 DNA sequence: TGTGCCAGCAGCTTAATTCTGGGCACCGAATCTCTGGGGGCCAACGTCCTGACTTTC. Amino acid sequence: CASSLILGTESLGANVLTF. Drawing the rest from reference TRBV7-9 and TRBJ2-6, the complete variable domain is DTGVSQNPRHKITKRGQNVTFRCDPISEHNRLYWYRQTLGQGPEFLTYFQNEAQLEKSRLLSDRFSAERPKGSFSTLEIQRTEQGDSAMYLCASSLILGTESLGANVLTFGAGSRLTVL.

This clone has a handful of counts. V usage is TRBV18 and J usage is TRBJ2-2; 9 nucleotides line up with TRBD1. The CDR3 sequence is 18 residues long. Per germline, CDR1 KGHSH and CDR2 LQKENI. The V and J ends lost 3 bases and 2 bases, in that order; junction bases with no gene match: 10. CDR3: CASSPIIPGQGNTGELFF. The CDR3 DNA follows: TGTGCCAGCTCACCGATTATACCGGGACAGGGAAACACCGGGGAGCTGTTTTTT.

The rearrangement uses TRBV4-2 and TRBJ1-3, with D unresolved. The CDR3 consists of 16 residues. In germline, CDR1 is LGHNA, CDR2 YNFKEQ. The ends were cut back, 0 bases at V and 0 bases at J, with 9 bases in the middle. This CDR3 reads CASSQDDPRSGNTIYF. CDR3 nucleotides: TGTGCCAGCAGCCAAGATGACCCTCGCTCTGGAAACACCATATATTTT.

V usage is TRBV7-9 and J usage is TRBJ1-6, with D possibly being TRBD1 (6 bases). The V end lost 7 bases, the J end lost 17 bases, and 18 bases lay between the germline ends. Germline lookup yields CDR1 SEHNR and CDR2 FQNEAQ (reference sequence). The CDR3 has 12 amino acids. Here the CDR3 DNA reads TGTGCCAGCACCCCCGACCAGGGGAATTTCCACTTT. It yields the protein CASTPDQGNFHF.

This chain joins TRBV11-2 and TRBJ2-3; 13 bases line up with TRBD2. This CDR3 is 16 amino acids long. CDR1 SGHAT and CDR2 FQNNGV come from the germline V gene. V lost 5 bases, J lost 6 bases, and 8 bases stayed unmatched. The CDR3 here is CASSLGLAGMEDTQYF. The CDR3 bases are TGTGCCAGCAGCCTGGGACTAGCGGGGATGGAGGATACGCAGTATTTT.

Remarks on this clone: Other nucleotide sequences from this sample produce the same CDR3. This chain links TRBV6-6 with TRBJ2-7; D is unclear. Trimming cost V 6 bases and J 1 base, with 7 bases left between them. Germline CDR1 and CDR2: MNHNY and SVGAGI (reference sequence). This CDR3 contains 12 residues. This chain's CDR3 is CASSPSSYEQYF. Written as DNA, the CDR3 is TGTGCCAGCAGCCCAAGTTCCTACGAGCAGTACTTC.

The chain carries TRBV28 and TRBJ2-3; 7 nucleotides agree with TRBD2. V was clipped by 7 bases and J by 5 bases; unmatched bases: 12. CDR1 is MDHEN, CDR2 SYDVKM, per germline. The CDR3 loop spans 15 amino acids. CDR3 bases: TGTGCCAGCAATTCGATAGCGGGCTTGGGAGATACGCAGTATTTT. It is translated as CASNSIAGLGDTQYF.

This clone occurred a few times. V and J are TRBV23-1 and TRBJ2-7; 7 bases are a match to TRBD1. TRBV23-1 is annotated as an ORF whose role is uncertain. V was pared by 6 bases and J by 2 bases, with 7 bases of the junction left unmatched. The CDR3 contains 14 residues. CDR3 in DNA: TGCGCCAGCAGATTGAGACAGGGCCCCTACGAGCAGTACTTC. This gives the protein CASRLRQGPYEQYF.

In DNA form, the CDR3 reads TGTGCCAGCTCACAGGGGACTGCCAATGAGCAGTTCTTC. As protein: CASSQGTANEQFF. V and J are TRBV18 and TRBJ2-1, with TRBD2 as a possible D gene (6 bases). The CDR3 length is 13 residues. The germline V and J ends were trimmed by 4 bases and 6 bases, with 10 bases remaining between them. The germline CDR1 and CDR2 sequences are KGHSH and LQKENI.

This chain connects TRBV2 to TRBJ2-3; D gene ambiguous. Between the trimmed V and J ends, which lost 5 bases and 4 bases, there was a span of 7 bases. Germline lookup yields CDR1 SNHLY and CDR2 FYNNEI. CDR3 length: 12 amino acids. The CDR3 reads CASSHEADTQYF. Written as DNA, the CDR3 is TGTGCCAGCAGTCATGAGGCAGATACGCAGTATTTT.

The chain has TRBV28 and TRBJ2-7; D might be TRBD2 (7 bases). The CDR3 spans 14 residues. The V and J ends lost 4 bases and 0 bases respectively, with 10 bases between them. Per germline, CDR1 MDHEN and CDR2 SYDVKM. In DNA form, the CDR3 reads TGTGCCAGCAGTTGGGGGGGCGCCTCCTACGAGCAGTACTTC. Protein sequence: CASSWGGASYEQYF.

This clone has a handful of counts. The chain has TRBV7-2 and TRBJ2-7, with D perhaps matching TRBD1 (5 bases). The CDR3 is 15 residues long. Trimming removed 4 bases from V and 3 bases from J, with 16 bases in between. In germline, CDR1 is SGHTA, CDR2 FQGNSA. In nucleotides, the CDR3 is TGTGCCAGCAGCTCCCAGAAAGGGGTTGGCTACGAGCAGTACTTC. It codes for CASSSQKGVGYEQYF.

This clone was seen a handful of times. CDR3 loop: CASSLVGSMNTEAFF. The DNA for the CDR3 is TGTGCCAGCAGCCTAGTAGGGTCGATGAACACTGAAGCTTTCTTT. The chain carries TRBV4-2 and TRBJ1-1; no firm D call. Trimming shortened V by 4 bases and J by 0 bases, and 12 bases separated the two germline ends. The CDR3 contains 15 residues. Germline V gene data show CDR1 as LGHNA and CDR2 as YNFKEQ.

The chain recombines TRBV6-6 with TRBJ2-7; 8 bases match TRBD2. This CDR3 has 15 amino acids. Germline lookup yields CDR1 MNHNY and CDR2 SVGAGI (reference sequence). Trimming removed 6 bases from V and 1 base from J; junction bases left unmatched: 8. CDR3 nucleotide sequence: TGTGCCAGCAGCACTAGCGGAGGCCTATCCTACGAGCAGTACTTC. Translation gives CASSTSGGLSYEQYF.